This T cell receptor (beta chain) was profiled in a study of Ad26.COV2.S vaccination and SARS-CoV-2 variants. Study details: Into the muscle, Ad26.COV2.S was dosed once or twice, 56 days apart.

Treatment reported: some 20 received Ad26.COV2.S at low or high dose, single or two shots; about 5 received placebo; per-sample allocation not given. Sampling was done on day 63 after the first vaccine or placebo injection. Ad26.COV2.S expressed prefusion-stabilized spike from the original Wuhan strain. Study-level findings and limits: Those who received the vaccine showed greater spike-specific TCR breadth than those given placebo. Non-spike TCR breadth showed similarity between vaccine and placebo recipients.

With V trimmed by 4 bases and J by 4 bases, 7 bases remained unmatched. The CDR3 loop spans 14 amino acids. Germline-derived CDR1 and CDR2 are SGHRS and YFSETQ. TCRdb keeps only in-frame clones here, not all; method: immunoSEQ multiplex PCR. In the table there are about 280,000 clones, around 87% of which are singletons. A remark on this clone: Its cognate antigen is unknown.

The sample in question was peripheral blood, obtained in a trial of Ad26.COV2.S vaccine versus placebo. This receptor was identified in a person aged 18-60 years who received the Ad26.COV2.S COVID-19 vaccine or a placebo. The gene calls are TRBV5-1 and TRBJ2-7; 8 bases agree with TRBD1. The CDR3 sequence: CASSRGQGLYEQYF. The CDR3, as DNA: TGCGCCAGCAGCCGAGGACAGGGTTTGTACGAGCAGTACTTC.